The entry that follows covers one TCR beta chain sequence. Its antigen remains unidentified. The CDR3 length is 15 residues. This sample stems from a study of shared clonotypes between healthy human individuals. CD8 cells regarded as naive lacked CD45RO, were positively chosen for CCR7, and omitted terminally differentiated effector memory CD45RA+ cells. Overall study findings and caveats: The study found about 5% of naive CD4 clonotypes shared across four donors.

Study processing details: Without quality scores, immunoSEQ junctional reads could not be filtered like full-length reads. Sequenced by immunoSEQ multiplex PCR; TCRdb stores in-frame clones only, minus some. V, J and clone size are those of that table, while D and trimming were read from the DNA. The sample has 2 million to 2.5 million clones; approximately 94% are singletons. This chain connects TRBV21-1 to TRBJ1-1. TRBV21-1 is annotated as a pseudogene. The clonotype was recovered from a man aged 18 to 29 in good health. The sample was naive CD8+ T cells sorted from blood. The CDR3 spells CASSKEVGWRTEAFF. The CDR3 bases are TGTGCCAGCAGCAAAGAGGTGGGCTGGCGGACTGAAGCTTTCTTT.